These T cell receptor beta chains were read from a single sample in a study of radiation and T cells in renal cell carcinoma. Measured with immunoSEQ multiplex PCR; TCRdb has only the in-frame clones, and not every one. The data hold approximately 25,000 clones, with 45% to 55% observed a single time. Specimen: tumor tissue, collected from a patient whose treatment was nephrectomy without radiotherapy. The receptors stem from a human donor with renal cell carcinoma. CDR3s include the opening cysteine and the closing phenylalanine or tryptophan. The order of the fields is J gene, V gene, D gene, clone size, CDR3 protein, CDR3 DNA. A D gene is named only where the DNA matches it firmly. Size tells how often a clone was seen (once, few, many) or the class of an expanded clone, and some rows leave it out.

J gene: TRBJ1-4; V gene: TRBV6-5; D gene: .; clone size: .; CDR3 protein: CASSGRAATNEKLFF; CDR3 DNA: TGTGCCAGCAGCGGGAGAGCAGCAACTAATGAAAAACTGTTTTTT
J gene: TRBJ2-7; V gene: TRBV4-3; D gene: TRBD2; clone size: .; CDR3 protein: CASSQGTSGLYEQYF; CDR3 DNA: TGCGCCAGCAGCCAAGGGACTAGCGGGCTCTACGAGCAGTACTTC
J gene: TRBJ1-1; V gene: TRBV11-3; D gene: .; clone size: .; CDR3 protein: CASSHAASEAFF; CDR3 DNA: TGTGCCAGCAGCCATGCAGCCTCTGAAGCTTTCTTT
J gene: TRBJ1-1; V gene: TRBV19; D gene: .; clone size: .; CDR3 protein: CASLNTANTEAFF; CDR3 DNA: TGTGCCAGTCTAAATACAGCGAACACTGAAGCTTTCTTT
J gene: TRBJ1-2; V gene: TRBV6-5; D gene: TRBD1; clone size: medium-sized; CDR3 protein: CASSYGDRGYGYTF; CDR3 DNA: TGTGCCAGCAGTTACGGGGACAGGGGCTATGGCTACACCTTC
J gene: TRBJ2-7; V gene: TRBV5-6; D gene: .; clone size: .; CDR3 protein: CASSLVPSYEQYF; CDR3 DNA: TGTGCCAGCAGCTTGGTACCCTCCTACGAGCAGTACTTC
J gene: TRBJ1-5; V gene: TRBV18; D gene: .; clone size: .; CDR3 protein: CASSPGMVGNQPQHF; CDR3 DNA: TGTGCCAGCTCCCCCGGGATGGTGGGCAATCAGCCCCAGCATTTT
J gene: TRBJ1-1; V gene: TRBV7-2; D gene: .; clone size: .; CDR3 protein: CASSLVRSNTEAFF; CDR3 DNA: TGTGCCAGCAGCTTAGTTCGTTCAAACACTGAAGCTTTCTTT
J gene: TRBJ2-7; V gene: TRBV7-2; D gene: TRBD2; clone size: .; CDR3 protein: CASSLRSGGPYEQYF; CDR3 DNA: TGTGCCAGCAGCCTCAGATCGGGGGGGCCCTACGAGCAGTACTTC
J gene: TRBJ2-7; V gene: TRBV5-1; D gene: TRBD2; clone size: .; CDR3 protein: CASSLEASGAVQYF; CDR3 DNA: TGCGCCAGCAGCTTGGAAGCTAGCGGGGCGGTGCAGTACTTC
J gene: TRBJ1-5; V gene: TRBV27; D gene: .; clone size: .; CDR3 protein: CASSFSGIYQPQHF; CDR3 DNA: TGTGCCAGCAGTTTTTCGGGGATCTATCAGCCCCAGCATTTT
J gene: TRBJ2-2; V gene: TRBV18; D gene: TRBD2; clone size: .; CDR3 protein: CASSGGSNTGELFF; CDR3 DNA: TGTGCCAGCTCGGGAGGGAGCAACACCGGGGAGCTGTTTTTT
J gene: TRBJ2-7; V gene: TRBV30; D gene: TRBD2; clone size: .; CDR3 protein: CAWVSGVYEQYF; CDR3 DNA: TGTGCCTGGGTCAGCGGGGTTTACGAGCAGTACTTC
J gene: TRBJ2-3; V gene: TRBV19; D gene: TRBD1; clone size: .; CDR3 protein: CASSLQNRGRVTDTQYF; CDR3 DNA: TGTGCCAGTAGTTTGCAAAACAGGGGGCGGGTGACAGATACGCAGTATTTT
J gene: TRBJ1-5; V gene: TRBV4-1; D gene: .; clone size: medium-sized; CDR3 protein: CASSQERSQPQHF; CDR3 DNA: TGCGCCAGCAGCCAAGAACGGTCCCAGCCCCAGCATTTT
J gene: TRBJ2-7; V gene: TRBV10-1; D gene: .; clone size: many; CDR3 protein: CASRRQGPYEQYF; CDR3 DNA: TGCGCCAGCAGGAGGCAGGGCCCGTACGAGCAGTACTTC
J gene: TRBJ1-2; V gene: TRBV6-1; D gene: .; clone size: .; CDR3 protein: CASSGQLYGYTF; CDR3 DNA: TGTGCCAGCAGTGGACAGCTCTATGGCTACACCTTC
J gene: TRBJ2-3; V gene: TRBV18; D gene: .; clone size: once; CDR3 protein: CASSRDSSFTDTQYF; CDR3 DNA: TGTGCCAGCTCGCGAGACTCTTCATTCACAGATACGCAGTATTTT
J gene: TRBJ1-1; V gene: TRBV7-9; D gene: .; clone size: .; CDR3 protein: CASSPPGFTEAFF; CDR3 DNA: TGTGCCAGCAGCCCCCCAGGGTTCACTGAAGCTTTCTTT
J gene: TRBJ1-1; V gene: TRBV6-5; D gene: .; clone size: few; CDR3 protein: CASSLIGTEAFF; CDR3 DNA: TGTGCCAGCAGTTTAATAGGCACTGAAGCTTTCTTT
J gene: TRBJ2-1; V gene: TRBV29-1; D gene: TRBD2; clone size: few; CDR3 protein: CSVQRGKGNEQFF; CDR3 DNA: TGCAGCGTTCAGCGGGGGAAGGGCAATGAGCAGTTCTTC
J gene: TRBJ1-2; V gene: TRBV29-1; D gene: .; clone size: once; CDR3 protein: CGVRRDTNYGYTF; CDR3 DNA: TGCGGAGTTCGCAGGGATACTAACTATGGCTACACCTTC
J gene: TRBJ1-3; V gene: TRBV5-1; D gene: .; clone size: few; CDR3 protein: CASSLAGRGNTIYF; CDR3 DNA: TGCGCCAGCAGCTTGGCCGGCAGGGGAAACACCATATATTTT
J gene: TRBJ1-1; V gene: TRBV5-6; D gene: .; clone size: .; CDR3 protein: CASSLIVRLNTEAFF; CDR3 DNA: TGTGCCAGCAGCTTGATCGTCCGACTGAACACTGAAGCTTTCTTT
J gene: TRBJ2-7; V gene: TRBV9; D gene: .; clone size: few; CDR3 protein: CASSVEGGPYEQYF; CDR3 DNA: TGTGCCAGCAGCGTAGAGGGGGGTCCCTACGAGCAGTACTTC
J gene: TRBJ1-2; V gene: TRBV14; D gene: .; clone size: few; CDR3 protein: CASSRLETEGYTF; CDR3 DNA: TGTGCCAGCAGCCGTTTAGAAACAGAGGGCTACACCTTC
J gene: TRBJ1-2; V gene: TRBV9; D gene: .; clone size: .; CDR3 protein: CASSVTPTGSYGYTF; CDR3 DNA: TGTGCCAGCAGCGTAACTCCGACAGGTAGCTATGGCTACACCTTC
J gene: TRBJ2-2; V gene: TRBV15; D gene: .; clone size: .; CDR3 protein: CATSRENAANTGELFF; CDR3 DNA: TGTGCCACCAGCAGAGAGAACGCCGCGAACACCGGGGAGCTGTTTTTT
J gene: TRBJ2-7; V gene: TRBV15; D gene: .; clone size: .; CDR3 protein: CATSRRGPPYEQYF; CDR3 DNA: TGTGCCACCAGCCGGCGGGGGCCCCCCTACGAGCAGTACTTC
J gene: TRBJ1-2; V gene: TRBV7-2; D gene: .; clone size: .; CDR3 protein: CASSPRTRGYTF; CDR3 DNA: TGTGCCAGCAGCCCCCGGACGAGGGGCTACACCTTC
J gene: TRBJ1-1; V gene: TRBV14; D gene: .; clone size: .; CDR3 protein: CASSPSGHPNTEAFF; CDR3 DNA: TGTGCCAGCAGCCCATCTGGGCACCCCAACACTGAAGCTTTCTTT
J gene: TRBJ2-7; V gene: TRBV5-3; D gene: TRBD1; clone size: few; CDR3 protein: CARSSFQGVNEQYF; CDR3 DNA: TGTGCCAGAAGCTCTTTTCAGGGGGTCAACGAGCAGTACTTC
J gene: TRBJ2-1; V gene: TRBV5-4; D gene: TRBD2; clone size: once; CDR3 protein: CASGWKRGTYNEQFF; CDR3 DNA: TGTGCCTCTGGCTGGAAGCGGGGGACCTACAATGAGCAGTTCTTC
J gene: TRBJ2-3; V gene: TRBV30; D gene: .; clone size: .; CDR3 protein: CAWSSGGTDTQYF; CDR3 DNA: TGTGCCTGGAGTTCGGGGGGCACAGATACGCAGTATTTT
J gene: TRBJ2-7; V gene: TRBV5-6; D gene: TRBD2; clone size: few; CDR3 protein: CASSSSRGSGKYEQYF; CDR3 DNA: TGTGCCAGCAGCTCATCCCGTGGTAGCGGGAAATACGAGCAGTACTTC
J gene: TRBJ1-5; V gene: TRBV2; D gene: .; clone size: few; CDR3 protein: CATSGHPTNQPQHF; CDR3 DNA: TGTGCCACCTCGGGACACCCAACTAATCAGCCCCAGCATTTT
J gene: TRBJ1-1; V gene: TRBV6-5; D gene: .; clone size: .; CDR3 protein: CASSPGGGRTEAFF; CDR3 DNA: TGTGCCAGCAGTCCCGGGGGGGGTCGAACTGAAGCTTTCTTT
J gene: TRBJ1-2; V gene: TRBV7-9; D gene: .; clone size: .; CDR3 protein: CASSYTSGSLPYGYTF; CDR3 DNA: TGTGCCAGCAGCTACACGTCAGGGAGTCTGCCCTATGGCTACACCTTC
J gene: TRBJ1-1; V gene: TRBV6-5; D gene: .; clone size: .; CDR3 protein: CASRLRGGRTEAFF; CDR3 DNA: TGTGCCAGCAGATTAAGGGGGGGAAGAACTGAAGCTTTCTTT
J gene: TRBJ2-2; V gene: TRBV27; D gene: .; clone size: few; CDR3 protein: CASSADRRNTGELFF; CDR3 DNA: TGTGCCAGCAGCGCCGACAGGAGGAACACCGGGGAGCTGTTTTTT